The T cell receptor beta chain described here comes from a study of T cell responses to AZD1222 COVID-19 vaccine. Study-level findings and limits: White British people made up most donors, females outnumbered males, and clonal diversity was possibly underestimated. Following two doses of AZD1222, Spike-specific TCR breadth and depth rose. Repertoire sampling occurred only after the peak T cell response. The study found vaccine-associated CD4 TCRs spanning spike, dominant at 160-218 and 743-854.

Clones were read by immunoSEQ multiplex PCR, and TCRdb kept only the in-frame ones, dropping some. Here the sample spans 160,000 or so clones, approximately 89% being singletons. A remark on this clone: Its antigen is not known.

The germline V gene has CDR1 MNHEY and CDR2 SMNVEV (reference sequence). V was cut by 3 bases and J by 4 bases, with 12 bases left in between. The CDR3 runs 14 residues. The input for sequencing was peripheral blood, taken on day 0 of AZD1222 vaccination. J is TRBJ1-2 and V is TRBV27; D gene ambiguous. This receptor was taken from an adult in good health. CDR3 loop: CASSFRDSRYGYTF. Written as DNA, the CDR3 is TGTGCCAGCAGTTTCAGAGACTCCCGCTATGGCTACACCTTC.